One and the same sample provided the 17 T cell receptor beta chains below, sequenced in a study of blood T cell repertoires in COVID-19. Some clones are missing from TCRdb's copy, which holds only in-frame ones; the method was immunoSEQ multiplex PCR. The data show more than 95,000 clones, with about 74% seen just once and 6.2% held by the top ten. The sample consisted of peripheral blood. Receptors originate from a man aged 65-85 years with acute or convalescent COVID-19.

The CDR3 is CASIPGGGYGTQYF. CDR3 DNA: TGCGCCAGCATCCCGGGCGGGGGATACGGGACCCAGTACTTC. The V gene is TRBV5-1, the J gene TRBJ2-5; 7 bases are a match to TRBD2. Germline V lookup: CDR1 SGHRS, CDR2 YFSETQ. The CDR3 totals 14 residues. J gave up 7 bases and V 6 bases, and 12 bases lay outside the gene matches.

This clone was detected only once. The V gene is TRBV24-1, the J gene TRBJ1-3; TRBD1 matches 7 bases. The junction had 8 bases not matched to a gene; V was cut back by 4 bases and J by 0 bases. The germline V gene has CDR1 KGHDR and CDR2 SFDVKD. CDR3 length: 17 amino acids. The CDR3 coding sequence is TGTGCCACCAGTGAAGGGGACAGAGCATCCTCTGGAAACACCATATATTTT. The encoded protein is CATSEGDRASSGNTIYF.

The chain recombines TRBV3-1 (or the pseudogene TRBV3-2) with TRBJ1-4, with 7 bases identical to TRBD1. After removal of 4 bases from V and 7 bases from J, the junction contained 6 bases not matched to a gene. The CDR3 loop spans 14 amino acids. The germline gives CDR1 LGHDT, CDR2 YNNKEL (reference sequence). CDR3 loop: CASSRTGPIEKLFF. For the CDR3, the DNA is TGTGCCAGCAGCCGGACAGGCCCCATTGAAAAACTGTTTTTT.

The table lists this clone with a count of one. V usage is TRBV12-3 or TRBV12-4 and J usage is TRBJ1-2; TRBD1 aligns across 8 bases. The V gene end was trimmed by 3 bases and the J gene end by 4 bases; junction bases not matched to a gene: 1. The CDR3 is 13 amino acids. For the CDR3, the DNA is TGTGCCAGCAGTTTGGGGACAGGCTATGGCTACACCTTC. Its protein product is CASSLGTGYGYTF.

This chain uses TRBV28 with TRBJ2-5, with D maybe TRBD1 (8 bases). V was trimmed by 5 bases and J by 3 bases, leaving 25 bases between them. The CDR3 has 18 residues. Germline CDR1 MDHEN, CDR2 SYDVKM. The CDR3 here is CASSPGQGGRTPKETQYF. CDR3 sequence (DNA): TGTGCCAGCAGTCCCGGACAGGGCGGGAGAACGCCGAAAGAGACCCAGTACTTC.

The rearrangement links TRBV14 to TRBJ1-2; D might be TRBD1 (6 bases). The germline V gene encodes CDR1 SGHDN and CDR2 FVKESK. The germline V and J ends were trimmed by 1 base and 4 bases, with 13 bases remaining between them. The CDR3 totals 15 residues. The CDR3 region is CASSQALGASYGYTF. As DNA, the CDR3 is TGTGCCAGCAGCCAAGCTTTGGGGGCCAGCTATGGCTACACCTTC.

This chain links TRBV11-3 with TRBJ2-7, with D maybe TRBD2 (5 bases). Germline lookup yields CDR1 SGHNT and CDR2 YENEEA. V lost 1 base and J lost 7, with 14 bases in between. The CDR3 is 14 residues long. CDR3 sequence reads: CASSLGEGWEEQYF. CDR3 sequence (DNA): TGTGCCAGCAGCTTAGGAGAGGGCTGGGAGGAGCAGTACTTC.

Here the CDR3 DNA reads TGCGCCAGCAGCCATCTACGGGACACCGACCGCACAGATACGCAGTATTTT. This encodes CASSHLRDTDRTDTQYF. The genes are TRBV4-3 and TRBJ2-3; possibly TRBD1 for D (6 bases). CDR1 is LGHNA, CDR2 YSLEER, per germline. The CDR3 totals 17 residues. Trimming took off 3 bases at V and 1 base at J, with 17 bases between the two ends.

The rearrangement uses TRBV5-4 and TRBJ2-3; 11 bases map to TRBD2. Unmatched junction bases numbered 6, after V lost 4 bases and J lost 2 bases. The CDR3 loop spans 16 amino acids. Germline lookup yields CDR1 SGHNT and CDR2 YYREEE (reference sequence). This CDR3 reads CASSKGLAVFTDTQYF. CDR3 nucleotide sequence: TGTGCCAGCAGCAAGGGACTAGCGGTTTTCACAGATACGCAGTATTTT.

The J gene is TRBJ2-7, the V gene TRBV28; D uncertain. The CDR3 runs 14 residues. Germline CDR1 and CDR2: MDHEN and SYDVKM. V dropped 7 bases and J dropped 0 bases, with 13 bases sitting between them. The CDR3 region is CASNSGPSSYEQYF. CDR3 DNA sequence: TGTGCCAGCAACTCTGGGCCAAGCTCCTACGAGCAGTACTTC.

The J gene is TRBJ2-7, the V gene TRBV11-2; 7 nucleotides match TRBD1. J lost 2 bases, V lost 5 bases, and 6 bases had no gene match. Germline V lookup: CDR1 SGHAT, CDR2 FQNNGV. The CDR3 consists of 14 residues. The CDR3 sequence is CASSLGDRTYEQYF. The CDR3 DNA sequence: TGTGCCAGCAGCCTCGGGGACAGAACCTACGAGCAGTACTTC.

This chain connects TRBV29-1 to TRBJ2-3, with 7 positions matching TRBD2. This CDR3 is 15 amino acids long. After removal of 1 base from V and 4 bases from J, the junction contained 8 bases not matched to a gene. Germline V CDR1 and CDR2: SQVTM, ANQGSEA. This chain's CDR3 is CSVEGRAGDSDTQYF. The CDR3 nucleotides are TGCAGCGTTGAAGGGAGGGCGGGAGACTCAGATACGCAGTATTTT.

J is TRBJ2-3 and V is TRBV4-1; TRBD2 aligns across 13 bases. CDR1 is MGHRA, CDR2 YSYEKL, per germline. This CDR3 is 17 amino acids long. V shed 2 bases, J shed 2 bases, and the junction held 4 bases outside the gene matches. The CDR3, as DNA: TGCGCCAGCAGCCAACCCGGGACTAGCGGGAACACAGATACGCAGTATTTT. It encodes CASSQPGTSGNTDTQYF.

The chain carries TRBV2 and TRBJ1-2; 10 positions match TRBD1. The germline gives CDR1 SNHLY, CDR2 FYNNEI. The CDR3 contains 15 residues. With V trimmed by 0 bases and J by 4 bases, 2 bases remained unmatched. The CDR3 loop reads CASSEARTGGYGYTF. For the CDR3, the DNA is TGTGCCAGCAGTGAAGCTCGGACAGGGGGCTATGGCTACACCTTC. The whole variable domain, remainder taken from reference TRBV2 and TRBJ1-2, is EPEVTQTPSHQVTQMGQEVILRCVPISNHLYFYWYRQILGQKVEFLVSFYNNEISEKSEIFDDQFSVERPDGSNFTLKIRSTKLEDSAMYFCASSEARTGGYGYTFGSGTRLTVV.

CDR3 region: CASSQGLAGGLMDTQYF. The DNA of the CDR3 is TGTGCCAGCAGCCAAGGGCTAGCGGGGGGCCTCATGGATACGCAGTATTTT. The rearrangement joins TRBV3-1 (or the pseudogene TRBV3-2) to TRBJ2-3; TRBD2 matches 11 bases. In germline, CDR1 is LGHDT, CDR2 YNNKEL (reference sequence). The CDR3 runs to 17 residues. V shed 1 base and J 6 bases; nucleotides not matched to a gene: 9.

V usage is TRBV11-3 and J usage is TRBJ2-1; TRBD2 is a possible D gene (5 bases). Trimming pared 5 bases from V and 7 bases from J, leaving 15 bases between. The germline V gene has CDR1 SGHNT and CDR2 YENEEA. The CDR3 is made up of 14 amino acids. The DNA of the CDR3 is TGTGCCAGCAGCCCGGGGTCGCCCGTGAATGAGCAGTTCTTC. Protein sequence: CASSPGSPVNEQFF.

This sequence joins TRBV2 and TRBJ2-3, with 10 nucleotides matching TRBD2. CDR3 length equals 14 residues. Germline values: CDR1 SNHLY, CDR2 FYNNEI. The trim removed 9 bases at V and 3 bases at J, leaving 6 bases unmatched. The CDR3 region has the DNA TGTGCCAGTACCGGGACTAGCGTGACAGATACGCAGTATTTT. Protein product: CASTGTSVTDTQYF.